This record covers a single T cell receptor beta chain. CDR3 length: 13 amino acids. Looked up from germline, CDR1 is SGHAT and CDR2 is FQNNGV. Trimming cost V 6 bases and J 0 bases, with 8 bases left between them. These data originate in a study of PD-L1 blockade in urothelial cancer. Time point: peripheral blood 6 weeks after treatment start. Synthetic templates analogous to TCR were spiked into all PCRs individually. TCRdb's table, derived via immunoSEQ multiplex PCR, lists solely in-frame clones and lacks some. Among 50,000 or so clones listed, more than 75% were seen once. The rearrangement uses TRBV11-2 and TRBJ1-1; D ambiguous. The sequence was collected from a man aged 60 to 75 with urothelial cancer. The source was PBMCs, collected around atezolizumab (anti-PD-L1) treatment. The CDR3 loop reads CASSLSMNTEAFF. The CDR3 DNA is TGTGCCAGCAGTCTTAGTATGAACACTGAAGCTTTCTTT.